The sample holds one count of the clone carrying this T cell receptor beta chain. Its antigen is currently unknown. These data originate in a study of shared clonotypes between healthy human individuals. Study-wide results and caveats: Larger estimated richness was generally recorded for naive subsets relative to memory subsets.

Memory CD4+ cells were the fraction left after CD45RA+ naive selection. CDR1 is SGDLS, CDR2 YYNGEE, per germline. The CDR3 totals 13 residues. Germline trimming cut 3 bases from V and 9 bases from J; bases unmatched to any gene: 4. Genomic DNA per cell subset filled all wells of several immunoSEQ plates. The assay was immunoSEQ multiplex PCR, and TCRdb's table has in-frame clones only and misses some. The table has around 940,000 clones, 76% seen once. Sequences were obtained from memory CD4+ T cells sorted from blood. Documented subset: CD45RA-negative fraction. The TCR was taken from a man in his late teens or twenties in good health. The rearrangement uses TRBV9 and TRBJ1-2, with TRBD1 matching over 11 bases. CDR3 region: CASSERTGGRYTF. The CDR3 nucleotides are TGTGCCAGCAGCGAGAGGACAGGGGGCCGCTACACCTTC.